This T cell receptor (beta chain) was identified during a study of T cell responses to AZD1222 COVID-19 vaccine (dated by TCRdb to about 2021). With respect to the entire study: Because spike-specific TCR depth and breadth did not differ between the two schedules, AZD1222 recipients who got a second dose at roughly 4 weeks were pooled with those who got a second dose at roughly 12 weeks. A total of 233 trial participants underwent TCR sequencing, of whom around 210 had received two doses of AZD1222 and about 26 had received two doses of the MenACWY control vaccine. Trial participants were enrolled into age subgroups of 18-55, 56-69 and 70-plus years, which contained about 150, 27 and 61 TCR-sequenced participants, respectively. Broad study findings and their caveats: Only five or six AZD1222 recipients were SARS-CoV-2 seropositive at baseline, limiting conclusions about previously exposed vaccinees. Most participants were white British and females outnumbered males, and the authors suggested that clonal diversity may have been underestimated. In the small 56-69-year group, the increase in depth fell short of significance, most likely because of low power. After two AZD1222 doses, both the breadth and the depth of spike-specific TCRs were significantly higher than at day 0 and than in MenACWY recipients. Reportedly, almost half of the unique spike-specific TCRs recognized epitopes lying outside the regions that are mutated in the B.1.351 and B.1.1.7 variants. No day 14 peak-response samples were available, so repertoires were characterized only after the peak T cell response. The vaccine-associated CD4 TCRs covered the entire spike protein, and the dominant responses fell in regions 160-218 and 743-854.

The CDR3 regions of human TCRbeta chains were subjected to immunosequencing. For the original study's pipeline: Repertoire TCRs were matched against a reference library of SARS-CoV-2-specific TCRs generated with the MIRA antigen-specificity platform. Breadth meant the fraction of unique TCRs that were SARS-CoV-2-associated, whereas depth meant the fraction of total T cells that were SARS-CoV-2-associated. Each spike-specific TCR was assigned to its reactive spike region and to a CD4 or CD8 class using the MIRA data. Log10-transformed breadth and depth values were compared by one-way ANOVA with Sidak's multiple comparisons tests. TCRdb provides this immuneACCESS table in a form limited to in-frame rearrangements. Some clones are lacking; in checked studies, under half of them reflect an unresolved V gene, and why the rest are absent is not known. Clonal size and the V and J genes are those of that table, whereas D and trimming came from the DNA. The sample table holds some 110,000 clones, of which around nine tenths were seen once. The ten most abundant clones make up about 1.5% of the sample.

V is clipped by 0 bases and J by 0 bases, and the sequence between their germline boundaries is 10 bases long. CDR1 SGHRS and CDR2 YFSETQ were looked up in the germline V gene. The CDR3 holds 15 amino acids from the cysteine to the phenylalanine. Only the CDR3 DNA stays, 45 bases, in frame from base 1. As to this clone: Its antigen specificity is not known. No per-base quality is available; no much larger clone lies one base away.

Reading the label with the study, this specimen's time point is: baseline before first vaccination. Vaccinee samples came from UK trials COV001 and COV002, including a single-blind randomized controlled phase 2/3 trial of AZD1222 (ChAdOx1 nCoV-19) in healthy adults. For TCRbeta chain sequencing, PBMC samples from trial participants were taken at day 0 and at day 28 after the second dose. The origin of this receptor is an adult in good health. The V and J segments used are TRBV5-1 and TRBJ2-7; no confident D gene assignment can be made. Here the sequenced sample was peripheral blood, taken on day 0 of AZD1222 vaccination. The sequenced DNA: TGCGCCAGCAGCTTGGGCGGATACAGCTCCTACGAGCAGTACTTC. Its translation is CASSLGGYSSYEQYF.